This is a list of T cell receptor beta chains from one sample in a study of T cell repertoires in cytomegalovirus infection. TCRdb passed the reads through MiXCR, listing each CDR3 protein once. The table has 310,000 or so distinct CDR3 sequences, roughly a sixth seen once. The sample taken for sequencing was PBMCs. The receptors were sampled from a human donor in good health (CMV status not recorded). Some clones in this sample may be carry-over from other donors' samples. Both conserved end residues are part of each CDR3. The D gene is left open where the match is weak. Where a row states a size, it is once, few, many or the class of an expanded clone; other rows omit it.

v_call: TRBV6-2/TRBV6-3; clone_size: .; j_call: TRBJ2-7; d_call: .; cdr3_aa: CTSSPDEVVRYEQYF; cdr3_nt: TGTACCAGCAGTCCCGATGAGGTGGTCCGCTACGAGCAGTACTTC
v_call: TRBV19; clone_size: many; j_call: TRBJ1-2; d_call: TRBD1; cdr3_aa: CASSMEQGARGYTF; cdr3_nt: TGTGCCAGTAGTATGGAACAGGGGGCGCGTGGCTACACCTTC
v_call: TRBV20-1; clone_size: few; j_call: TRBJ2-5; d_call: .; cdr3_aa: CSASVGSWTVGETQYF; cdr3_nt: TGCAGTGCTAGCGTAGGTTCGTGGACAGTGGGCGAGACCCAGTACTTC
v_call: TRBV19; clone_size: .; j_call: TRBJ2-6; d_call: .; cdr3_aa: CASTDVAGANVLTF; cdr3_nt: TGTGCCAGTACAGACGTAGCTGGGGCCAACGTCCTGACTTTC
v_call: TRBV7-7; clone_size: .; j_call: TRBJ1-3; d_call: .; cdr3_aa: CASSLGWGSGNTIYF; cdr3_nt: TGTGCTAGCAGCTTAGGTTGGGGGTCTGGAAACACCATATATTTT
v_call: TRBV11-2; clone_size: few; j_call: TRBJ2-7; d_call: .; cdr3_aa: CASSSSGDWSQGEQYF; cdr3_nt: TGTGCCAGCAGCTCCTCTGGGGATTGGTCCCAGGGCGAGCAGTACTTC
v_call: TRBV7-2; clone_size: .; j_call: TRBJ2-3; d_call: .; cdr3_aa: CTSSLGGDTQYF; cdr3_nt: TGTACCAGCAGCCTGGGTGGAGATACGCAGTATTTT
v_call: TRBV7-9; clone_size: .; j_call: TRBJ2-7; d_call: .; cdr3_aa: CASSLSGHFHEQYF; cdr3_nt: TGTGCCAGCAGCTTGTCGGGACATTTCCACGAGCAGTACTTC
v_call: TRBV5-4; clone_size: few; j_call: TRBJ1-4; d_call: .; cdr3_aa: CASSLSARSNEKLFF; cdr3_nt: TGTGCCAGCAGCTTGTCTGCGCGATCTAATGAAAAACTGTTTTTT
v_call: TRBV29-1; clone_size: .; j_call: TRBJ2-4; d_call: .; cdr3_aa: CSVEGSSKNIQYF; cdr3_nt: TGCAGCGTAGAAGGATCCAGCAAAAACATTCAGTACTTC
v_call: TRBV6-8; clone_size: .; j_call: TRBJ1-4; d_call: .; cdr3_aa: CASSYGDRWEKLFF; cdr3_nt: TGTGCCAGCAGTTACGGGGACCGGTGGGAAAAACTGTTTTTT
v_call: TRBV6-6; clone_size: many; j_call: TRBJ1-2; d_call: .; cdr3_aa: CASSPGGLYGYTF; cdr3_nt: TGTGCCAGCAGCCCCGGGGGGCTATATGGCTACACCTTC
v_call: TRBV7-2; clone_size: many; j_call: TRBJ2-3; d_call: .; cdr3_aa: CASSPNWGTDTQYF; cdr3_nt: TGTGCCAGCAGCCCGAACTGGGGTACAGATACGCAGTATTTT
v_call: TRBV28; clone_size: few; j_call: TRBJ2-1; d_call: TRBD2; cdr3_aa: CASSPGLAGFVNEQFF; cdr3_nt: TGTGCCAGCAGTCCAGGACTAGCGGGTTTTGTGAATGAGCAGTTCTTC
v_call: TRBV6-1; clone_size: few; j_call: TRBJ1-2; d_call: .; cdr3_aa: CASSSPDGYTF; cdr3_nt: TGTGCCAGCAGTTCCCCCGATGGCTACACCTTC
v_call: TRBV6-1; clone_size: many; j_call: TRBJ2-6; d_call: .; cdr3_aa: CASSGSLSGANVLTF; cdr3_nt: TGTGCCAGCTCCGGGAGCTTATCTGGGGCCAACGTCCTGACTTTC
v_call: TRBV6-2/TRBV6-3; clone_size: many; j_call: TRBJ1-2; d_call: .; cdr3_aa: CASSSTGSSLYGYTF; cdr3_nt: TGTGCCAGCAGTTCGACAGGATCGTCCCTCTATGGCTACACCTTC
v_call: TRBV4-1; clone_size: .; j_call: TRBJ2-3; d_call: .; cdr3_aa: CASSQWRDTQYF; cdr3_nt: TGCGCCAGCAGCCAATGGAGAGATACGCAGTATTTT
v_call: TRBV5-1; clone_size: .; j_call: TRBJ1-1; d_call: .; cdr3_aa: CASSFSANTEAFF; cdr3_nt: TGCGCCAGCAGCTTTTCAGCAAACACTGAAGCTTTCTTT
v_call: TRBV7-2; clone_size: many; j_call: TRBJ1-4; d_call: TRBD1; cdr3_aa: CASSLAGGVWEKLFF; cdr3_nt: TGTGCCAGCAGCTTGGCAGGGGGCGTGTGGGAAAAACTGTTTTTT
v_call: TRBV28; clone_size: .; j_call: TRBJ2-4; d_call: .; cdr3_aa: CASSPGTIAKNIQYF; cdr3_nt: TGTGCCAGCAGTCCGGGGACCATAGCCAAAAACATTCAGTACTTC
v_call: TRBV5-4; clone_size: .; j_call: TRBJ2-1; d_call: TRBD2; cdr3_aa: CASTQGTSGGSSYNEQFF; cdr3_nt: TGTGCCAGCACCCAAGGGACTAGCGGGGGTAGCTCCTACAATGAGCAGTTCTTC
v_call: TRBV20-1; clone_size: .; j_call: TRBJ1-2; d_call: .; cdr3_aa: CSAPRVSAQWYGYTF; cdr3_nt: TGCAGTGCTCCCCGTGTCAGCGCCCAGTGGTATGGCTACACCTTC
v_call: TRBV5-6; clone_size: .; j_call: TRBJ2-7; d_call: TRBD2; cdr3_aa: CASSFSWEGQWEQYF; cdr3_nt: TGTGCCAGCAGCTTCTCGTGGGAGGGGCAGTGGGAGCAGTACTTC
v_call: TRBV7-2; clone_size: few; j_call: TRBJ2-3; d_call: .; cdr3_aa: CASTRRTGIGRTDTQYF; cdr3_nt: TGTGCCAGCACCCGAAGGACGGGGATTGGTAGGACAGATACGCAGTATTTT
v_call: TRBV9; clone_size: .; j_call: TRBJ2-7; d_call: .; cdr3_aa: CASSVRESYEQYF; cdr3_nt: TGTGCCAGCAGCGTCCGGGAGTCCTACGAGCAGTACTTC
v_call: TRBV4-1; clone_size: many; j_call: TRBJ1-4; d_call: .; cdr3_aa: CASSRMGVTRLATNEKLFF; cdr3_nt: TGCGCCAGCAGCCGAATGGGTGTCACAAGACTTGCAACTAATGAAAAACTGTTTTTT
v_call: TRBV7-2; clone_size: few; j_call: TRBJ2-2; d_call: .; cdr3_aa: CASSFEGYGELFF; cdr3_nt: TGTGCCAGCAGCTTCGAGGGGTACGGGGAGCTGTTTTTT
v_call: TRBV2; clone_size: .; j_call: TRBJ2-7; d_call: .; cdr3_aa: CASRLLQGGYEQYF; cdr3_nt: TGTGCCAGCAGACTTCTACAGGGGGGGTACGAGCAGTACTTC
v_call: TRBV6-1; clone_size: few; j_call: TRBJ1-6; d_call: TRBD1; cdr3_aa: CASSVSTGSYSPLHF; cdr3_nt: TGTGCCAGCAGTGTCTCGACAGGGTCGTATTCACCCCTCCACTTT
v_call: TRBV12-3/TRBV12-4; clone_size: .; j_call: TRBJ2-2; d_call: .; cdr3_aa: CASSLGPPFSPGELFF; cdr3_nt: TGTGCCAGCAGTCTCGGACCGCCCTTTTCGCCCGGGGAGCTGTTTTTT
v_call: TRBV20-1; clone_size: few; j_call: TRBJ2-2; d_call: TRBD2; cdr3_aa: CSARKLGLAATGELFF; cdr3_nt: TGCAGTGCTAGAAAGCTCGGACTAGCGGCCACCGGGGAGCTGTTTTTT
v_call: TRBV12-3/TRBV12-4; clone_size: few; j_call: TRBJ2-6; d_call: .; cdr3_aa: CASSFGQGTNVLTF; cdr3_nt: TGTGCCAGCAGTTTCGGGCAGGGAACCAACGTCCTGACTTTC
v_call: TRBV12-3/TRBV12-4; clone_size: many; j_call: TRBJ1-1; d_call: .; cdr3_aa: CASRPDGNTEAFF; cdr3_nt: TGTGCCAGCAGGCCGGACGGGAACACTGAAGCTTTCTTT
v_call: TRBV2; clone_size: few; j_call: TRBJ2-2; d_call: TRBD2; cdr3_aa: CASSEVRGGTGELFF; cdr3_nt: TGTGCCAGCAGTGAAGTCCGCGGGGGCACCGGGGAGCTGTTTTTT
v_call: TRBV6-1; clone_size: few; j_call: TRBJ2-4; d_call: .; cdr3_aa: CASTLGGRRNIQYF; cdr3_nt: TGTGCCAGCACCCTGGGGGGAAGGCGAAACATTCAGTACTTC
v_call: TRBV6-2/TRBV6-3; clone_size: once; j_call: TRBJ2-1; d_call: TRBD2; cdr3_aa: CASRTSGGAREQFF; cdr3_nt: TGTGCCAGCAGGACTAGCGGGGGGGCACGCGAGCAGTTCTTC
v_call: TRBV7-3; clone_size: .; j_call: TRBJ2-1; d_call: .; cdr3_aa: CASSSTTGSNEQFF; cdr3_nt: TGTGCCAGCAGCTCGACGACAGGCTCCAATGAGCAGTTCTTC
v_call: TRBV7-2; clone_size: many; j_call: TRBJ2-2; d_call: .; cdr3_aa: CASSLVSLFGGNTGELFF; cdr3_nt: TGTGCCAGCAGCTTAGTGTCGCTGTTCGGGGGGAACACCGGGGAGCTGTTTTTT
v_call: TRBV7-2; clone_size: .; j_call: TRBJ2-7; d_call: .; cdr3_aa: CASSSPDYRYEQYF; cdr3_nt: TGTGCCAGCAGCTCACCTGACTATCGGTACGAGCAGTACTTC
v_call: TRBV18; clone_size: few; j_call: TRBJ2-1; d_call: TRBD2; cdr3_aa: CASSPPSASGGASRYNEQFF; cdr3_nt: TGTGCCAGCTCACCACCGTCGGCTAGCGGGGGGGCTTCAAGGTACAATGAGCAGTTCTTC